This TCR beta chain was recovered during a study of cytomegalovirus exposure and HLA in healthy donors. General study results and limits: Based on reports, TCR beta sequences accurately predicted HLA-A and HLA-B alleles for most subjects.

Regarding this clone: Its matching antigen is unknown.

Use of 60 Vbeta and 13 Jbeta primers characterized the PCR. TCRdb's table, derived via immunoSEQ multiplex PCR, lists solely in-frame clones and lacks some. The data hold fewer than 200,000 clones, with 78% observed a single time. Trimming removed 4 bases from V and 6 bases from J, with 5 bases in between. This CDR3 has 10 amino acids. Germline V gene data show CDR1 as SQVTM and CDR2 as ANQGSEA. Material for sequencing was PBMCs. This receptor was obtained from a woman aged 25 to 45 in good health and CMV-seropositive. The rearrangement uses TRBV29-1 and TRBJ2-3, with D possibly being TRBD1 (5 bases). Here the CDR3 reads CSVGGDTQYF. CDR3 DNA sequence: TGCAGCGTTGGGGGCGATACGCAGTATTTT.